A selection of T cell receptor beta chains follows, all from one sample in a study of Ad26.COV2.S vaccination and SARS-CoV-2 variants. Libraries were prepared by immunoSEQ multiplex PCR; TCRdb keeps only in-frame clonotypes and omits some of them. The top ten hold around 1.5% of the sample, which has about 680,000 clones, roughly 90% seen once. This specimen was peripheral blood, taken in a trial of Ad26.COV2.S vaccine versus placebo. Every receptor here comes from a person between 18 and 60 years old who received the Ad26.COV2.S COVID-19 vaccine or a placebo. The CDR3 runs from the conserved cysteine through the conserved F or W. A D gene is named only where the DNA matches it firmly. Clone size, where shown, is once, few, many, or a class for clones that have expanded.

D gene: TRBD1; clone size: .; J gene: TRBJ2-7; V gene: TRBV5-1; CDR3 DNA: TGCGCCAGCAGCTTGGCCTTAGCAGGGGGCACTTCATTTTCCGGCTACGAGCAGTACTTC; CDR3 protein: CASSLALAGGTSFSGYEQYF
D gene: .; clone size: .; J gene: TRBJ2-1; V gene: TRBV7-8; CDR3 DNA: TGTGCCAGCAGCTTCGCTTCTTACAATGAGCAGTTCTTC; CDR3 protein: CASSFASYNEQFF
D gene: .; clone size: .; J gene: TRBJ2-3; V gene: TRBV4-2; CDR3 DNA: TGTGCCAGCAGCCAAGAAGGGACGGGGGATACGCAGTATTTT; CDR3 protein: CASSQEGTGDTQYF
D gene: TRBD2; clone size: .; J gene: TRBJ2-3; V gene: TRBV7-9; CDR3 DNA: TGTGCCAGCAGCACCACCTCTCCCCTCTATCCAGGACTAGCGGGAGTCACAGATACGCAGTATTTT; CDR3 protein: CASSTTSPLYPGLAGVTDTQYF
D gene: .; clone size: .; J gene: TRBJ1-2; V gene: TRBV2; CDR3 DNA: TGTGCCAGCAGTGCTTATGGCTACACCTTC; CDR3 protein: CASSAYGYTF
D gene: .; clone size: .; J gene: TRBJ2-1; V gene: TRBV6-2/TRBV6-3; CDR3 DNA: TGTGCCAGCAGTTACGGGACGGGCAATGAGCAGTTCTTC; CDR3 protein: CASSYGTGNEQFF
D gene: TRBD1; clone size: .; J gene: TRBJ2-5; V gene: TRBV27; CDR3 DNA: TGTGCCAGCAGTCCTAGACAGGGCGGAGAGACCCAGTACTTC; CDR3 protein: CASSPRQGGETQYF
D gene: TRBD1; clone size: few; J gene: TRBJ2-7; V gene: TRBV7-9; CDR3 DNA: TGTGCCAGCAGGATGACAGGGGCCAGCTCCTACGAGCAGTACTTC; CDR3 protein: CASRMTGASSYEQYF
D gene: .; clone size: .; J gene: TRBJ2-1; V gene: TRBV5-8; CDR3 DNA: TGTGCCAGCAGCTCTGGACTGTACAATGAGCAGTTCTTC; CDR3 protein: CASSSGLYNEQFF
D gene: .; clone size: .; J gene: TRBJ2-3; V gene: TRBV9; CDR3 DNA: TGTGCCAGCAGCCTCCAGCCCGTGGGACAGGGGCGACTAGCGGTGGGTACGCAGTATTTT; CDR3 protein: CASSLQPVGQGRLAVGTQYF
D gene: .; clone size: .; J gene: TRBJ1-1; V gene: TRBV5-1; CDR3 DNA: TGCGCCAGCAGCTTGGATGGCAGGGTGAACACTGAAGCTTTCTTT; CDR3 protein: CASSLDGRVNTEAFF
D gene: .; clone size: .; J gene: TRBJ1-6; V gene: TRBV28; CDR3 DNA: TGTGCCAGCCGAACCGGGACCTGGGGTTCACCCCTCCACTTT; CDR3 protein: CASRTGTWGSPLHF
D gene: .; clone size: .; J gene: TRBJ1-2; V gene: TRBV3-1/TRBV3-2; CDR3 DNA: TGTGCCAGCAGCCCCCGGGGGACAAGTGGCTACACCTTC; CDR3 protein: CASSPRGTSGYTF
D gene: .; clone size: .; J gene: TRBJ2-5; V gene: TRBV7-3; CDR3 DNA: TGTGCCAGCAGCTGGGGTCAACAAGAGACCCAGTACTTC; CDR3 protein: CASSWGQQETQYF
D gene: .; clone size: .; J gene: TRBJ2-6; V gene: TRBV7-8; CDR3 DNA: TGTGCCAACAGCTTAAAAAGGCCTGGGGCCAACGTCCTGACTTTC; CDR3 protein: CANSLKRPGANVLTF
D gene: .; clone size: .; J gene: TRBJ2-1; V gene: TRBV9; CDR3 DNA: TGTGCCAGCAGCGTTACTACCAGCTCCTACAATGAGCAGTTCTTC; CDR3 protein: CASSVTTSSYNEQFF
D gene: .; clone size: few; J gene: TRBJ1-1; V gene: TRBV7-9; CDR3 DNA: TGTGCCAGCAGACAGGAACCGAACACTGAAGCTTTCTTT; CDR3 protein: CASRQEPNTEAFF
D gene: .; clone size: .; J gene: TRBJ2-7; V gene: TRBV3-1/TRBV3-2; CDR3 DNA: TGTGCCAGCAGCCAAGCAGGGACGTCTTCCTACGAGCAGTACTTC; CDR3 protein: CASSQAGTSSYEQYF
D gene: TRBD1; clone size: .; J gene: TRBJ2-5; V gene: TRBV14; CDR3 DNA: TGTGCCAGCAGCCCCGGGACAGGGGGGACCCAGTACTTC; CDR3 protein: CASSPGTGGTQYF
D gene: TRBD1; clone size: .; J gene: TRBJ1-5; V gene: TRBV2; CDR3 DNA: TGTGCCAGCAGTGAGCGGACAGGGTCTAGCAATCAGCCCCAGCATTTT; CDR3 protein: CASSERTGSSNQPQHF
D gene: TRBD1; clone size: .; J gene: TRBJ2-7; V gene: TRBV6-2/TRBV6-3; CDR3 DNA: TGTGCCAGCAGTTACGACAGGGCGTACGAGCAGTACTTC; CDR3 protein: CASSYDRAYEQYF